Below are 16 T cell receptor beta chains sequenced from a single sample in a study of shared clonotypes between healthy human individuals. TCRdb's table, derived via immunoSEQ multiplex PCR, lists solely in-frame clones and lacks some. The sample carries roughly 2,300,000 clones, around 90% recorded once. The sequencing input was naive CD4+ T cells from PBMCs. The subset is: CD45RA+ positively selected. These receptors were obtained from a man between 18 and 35 years old in good health. Some clones in this sample may be carry-over from other donors' samples.

The table lists this clone with a few counts. The CDR3, as DNA: TGCGCCAGCAGCTTGTACAGTTCGACGAACACTGAAGCTTTCTTT. This encodes CASSLYSSTNTEAFF. The chain links TRBV5-1 to TRBJ1-1; D is undetermined. This CDR3 region has 15 residues. CDR1 is SGHRS and CDR2 is YFSETQ in the germline V gene. V shed 1 base and J shed 1 base, with 11 bases lying between them.

The gene calls are TRBV29-1 and TRBJ1-1; D may be TRBD1 (5 bases). CDR3 length equals 13 residues. Trimming pared 7 bases from V and 0 bases from J, leaving 12 bases between. CDR1 is SQVTM and CDR2 is ANQGSEA in the germline V gene. The CDR3 bases are TGCAGCGCGGCACAGGACATGAACACTGAAGCTTTCTTT. Amino acids: CSAAQDMNTEAFF. Filled out from reference TRBV29-1 and TRBJ1-1, the complete variable domain reads SAVISQKPSRDICQRGTSLTIQCQVDSQVTMMFWYRQQPGQSLTLIATANQGSEATYESGFVIDKFPISRPNLTFSTLTVSNMSPEDSSIYLCSAAQDMNTEAFFGQGTRLTVV.

The chain links TRBV28 to TRBJ1-3; maybe TRBD1 (5 bases). The germline CDR1 and CDR2 sequences are MDHEN and SYDVKM. The CDR3 is made up of 15 amino acids. Trimming shortened V by 10 bases and J by 4 bases, and 20 bases separated the two germline ends. Here the CDR3 reads CATGMNGAQGNTIYF. CDR3 nucleotides: TGTGCCACCGGAATGAATGGGGCGCAGGGAAACACCATATATTTT.

The rearrangement uses TRBV2 and TRBJ2-1; 10 bases are shared with TRBD2. The CDR3 is made up of 14 amino acids. The germline CDR1 and CDR2 sequences are SNHLY and FYNNEI. Germline trimming cut 7 bases from V and 9 bases from J; bases unmatched to any gene: 9. The CDR3 here is CASKLAGVWSEQFF. The CDR3 coding sequence is TGTGCCAGCAAGCTAGCGGGAGTGTGGAGTGAGCAGTTCTTC.

The chain combines TRBV19 with TRBJ2-1; 10 positions match TRBD1. V was clipped by 2 bases and J by 7 bases; unmatched bases: 5. The CDR3 loop spans 15 amino acids. Germline CDR1 LNHDA, CDR2 SQIVND (reference sequence). CDR3 bases: TGTGCCAGTAGTATACGACAGGGGGCTAGTAATGAGCAGTTCTTC. This codes for CASSIRQGASNEQFF.

In the case of this clone: The same CDR3 arises from other DNA sequences in this sample as well. This chain uses TRBV5-1 with TRBJ1-1; D is undetermined. Trimming left V 0 bases short and J 1 base short, with 4 bases between. This CDR3 is built from 13 residues. In germline, CDR1 is SGHRS, CDR2 YFSETQ. CDR3 DNA: TGCGCCAGCAGCTTGGCGGCGAACACTGAAGCTTTCTTT. As protein: CASSLAANTEAFF.

With respect to this clone: Other DNA sequences of this sample code for an identical CDR3. The chain employs TRBV29-1 and TRBJ1-1; D might be TRBD1 (5 bases). With 4 bases removed from V and 5 bases from J, the gap between germline ends came to 14 bases. The germline V gene has CDR1 SQVTM and CDR2 ANQGSEA. This CDR3 has 13 residues. The CDR3 DNA reads TGCAGCGTTGCTCAGGGTCGGGGGACTGAAGCTTTCTTT. Its translation is CSVAQGRGTEAFF.

This clone has only one observation. The rearrangement uses TRBV9 and TRBJ2-7, with D uncertain. V was pared by 4 bases and J by 9 bases, with 20 bases between. The germline CDR1 and CDR2 sequences are SGDLS and YYNGEE. CDR3 length equals 14 residues. CDR3 sequence: CASSPRRVGSAQYF. The CDR3 nucleotides are TGTGCCAGCAGCCCCCGTAGGGTGGGGTCGGCGCAGTACTTC. Filled out from reference TRBV9 and TRBJ2-7, the complete variable domain reads DSGVTQTPKHLITATGQRVTLRCSPRSGDLSVYWYQQSLDQGLQFLIQYYNGEERAKGNILERFSAQQFPDLHSELNLSSLELGDSALYFCASSPRRVGSAQYFGPGTRLTVT.

This clone was counted a single time. Other DNA sequences in this sample translate to the same CDR3. V gene TRBV19 combines with J gene TRBJ2-3; no definite D call. Trimming took off 1 base at V and 1 base at J, with 3 bases between the two ends. Germline-derived CDR1 and CDR2 are LNHDA and SQIVND (reference sequence). The CDR3 runs 13 residues. CDR3 in amino acids: CASSIVRTDTQYF. Written as DNA, the CDR3 is TGTGCCAGTAGTATAGTGCGCACAGATACGCAGTATTTT.

The chain combines TRBV15 with TRBJ1-2; maybe TRBD1 (5 bases). V was shortened by 1 base and J by 4 bases, with 10 bases between the two germline ends. Germline CDR1 and CDR2: LNHNV and YYDKDF (reference sequence). The CDR3 length is 14 residues. The CDR3 DNA is TGTGCCACCAGCAGAGGGGGGACCCTCTATGGCTACACCTTC. The encoded protein is CATSRGGTLYGYTF.

The CDR3, as DNA: TGTGCCAGCAGTTTAGGGGGGAGGAATACGCAGTATTTT. It is translated as CASSLGGRNTQYF. The V gene is TRBV28, the J gene TRBJ2-3, with D tentatively TRBD2 (6 bases). This CDR3 is 13 amino acids long. Germline CDR1 is MDHEN and CDR2 is SYDVKM. Trimming stripped 2 bases from V and 7 bases from J, with 10 bases between. The full variable domain, completed using reference TRBV28 and TRBJ2-3, is DVKVTQSSRYLVKRTGEKVFLECVQDMDHENMFWYRQDPGLGLRLIYFSYDVKMKEKGDIPEGYSVSREKKERFSLILESASTNQTSMYLCASSLGGRNTQYFGPGTRLTVL.

The chain uses TRBV5-4 and TRBJ2-3; 16 bases are a match to TRBD2. Germline CDR1 and CDR2: SGHNT and YYREEE (reference sequence). The CDR3 contains 17 residues. With 4 bases clipped from V and 2 bases from J, the junction kept 4 bases outside the gene matches. CDR3 nucleotide sequence: TGTGCCAGCAGCCGGGGGACTAGCGGGAGGGTCACAGATACGCAGTATTTT. Its translation: CASSRGTSGRVTDTQYF.

This clone occurred a few times. The V call is TRBV27, the J call TRBJ1-1; D not resolved. This CDR3 has 13 amino acids. Trimming removed 8 bases at V and 0 bases at J, with 10 bases between. Germline lookup yields CDR1 MNHEY and CDR2 SMNVEV (reference sequence). CDR3: CASHRALNTEAFF. Here the CDR3 DNA reads TGTGCCAGCCATAGAGCCTTGAACACTGAAGCTTTCTTT.

The chain joins TRBV5-1 to TRBJ2-5; TRBD1 aligns across 7 bases. With the DNA end fitting TRBJ2-7 better, the J assignment may be wrong. Germline V gene sequence: CDR1 SGHRS, CDR2 YFSETQ. The CDR3 loop spans 13 amino acids. DNA for the CDR3: TGCGCCAGCAGCTTGACAGGGGACGACGAGCAGTACTTC. Protein product: CASSLTGDDEQYF.

This chain links TRBV29-1 with TRBJ2-3; D is uncertain. Trimming removed 7 bases at V and 2 bases at J, with 10 bases between. The germline gives CDR1 SQVTM, CDR2 ANQGSEA. The CDR3 runs to 12 residues. The CDR3 sequence is CSAKVSTDTQYF. The CDR3 nucleotides read TGCAGCGCCAAGGTCTCCACAGATACGCAGTATTTT.

The chain couples TRBV7-9 to TRBJ1-2; D gene unclear. Germline V gene sequence: CDR1 SEHNR, CDR2 FQNEAQ (reference sequence). This CDR3 is built from 11 residues. V dropped 7 bases and J dropped 7 bases, with 10 bases sitting between them. This chain's CDR3 is CASTPDGGYTF. CDR3 DNA sequence: TGTGCCAGCACCCCAGATGGTGGCTACACCTTC.